This T cell receptor beta chain was sequenced during a study of blood T cell repertoires in COVID-19. In the study overall: The study drew acute and convalescent COVID-19 samples from the United States, Italy and Spain. T cells, B-cell-depleted T cells, or PBMCs supplied cDNA or gDNA.

Germline loops: CDR1 SGHDT, CDR2 YYEEEE. This CDR3 region has 14 residues. V dropped 6 bases and J dropped 3 bases, with 16 bases sitting between them. How the authors handled the data: Nucleated cell counts were estimated from reference gene primer amplification. Measured with immunoSEQ multiplex PCR; TCRdb has only the in-frame clones, and not every one. That table gives V, J and clone size, and the DNA gave D and trimming. The table shows approximately 280,000 clones, with around 90% occurring only once. The specimen sequenced was peripheral blood. This TCR was sampled from a man between 18 and 29 years old with active or convalescent COVID-19. The chain couples TRBV5-6 to TRBJ2-7, with D maybe TRBD1 (6 bases). CDR3 nucleotides: TGTGCCAGCACCAGAGGAACAGGGAACTACGAGCAGTACTTC. Its translation is CASTRGTGNYEQYF.